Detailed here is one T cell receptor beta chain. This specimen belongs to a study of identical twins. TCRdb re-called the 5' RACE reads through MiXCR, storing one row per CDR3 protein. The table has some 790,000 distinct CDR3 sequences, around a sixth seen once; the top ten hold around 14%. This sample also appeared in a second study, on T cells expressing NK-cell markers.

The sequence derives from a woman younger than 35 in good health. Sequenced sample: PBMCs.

CDR3 DNA sequence: TGCGCCAGCAGCTTGGGTGGAGGCGTGAACACTGAAGCTTTCTTT. Translation gives CASSLGGGVNTEAFF. The rearrangement uses TRBV5-1 and TRBJ1-1; D is uncertain. The CDR3 runs to 15 residues. The V gene lost 0 bases and the J gene lost 0 bases, with 9 bases spanning the gap. CDR1 is SGHRS, CDR2 YFSETQ, per germline.